This entry lists 4 T cell receptor beta chains sequenced from one sample in a study of CD8+ T cells in alopecia areata. RNA, once extracted, was reverse transcribed into cDNA for use as the sequencing template. The table came from immunoSEQ multiplex PCR; TCRdb's copy has only in-frame clones and leaves some out. Among roughly 16,000 clones, 50% to 75% were seen once, and the ten largest hold roughly an eighth. From alopecia areata patients, lesional scalp punch biopsies and peripheral blood were collected. The sequenced sample was skin. The receptors stem from a human donor with alopecia areata.

This clone has more than one count but fewer than ten. The V call is TRBV28, the J call TRBJ2-7, with TRBD1 matching over 7 bases. Germline V gene data show CDR1 as MDHEN and CDR2 as SYDVKM. With V trimmed by 4 bases and J by 5 bases, 8 bases remained unmatched. The CDR3 has 14 amino acids. CDR3 region: CASSSGTVLDEQYF. The CDR3 nucleotides read TGTGCCAGCAGTTCCGGGACAGTACTCGACGAGCAGTACTTC.

The chain carries TRBV7-8 and TRBJ1-2; D is uncertain. The germline V and J ends were trimmed by 4 bases and 1 base, with 22 bases remaining between them. There are 18 residues in the CDR3. Germline values: CDR1 SGHVS, CDR2 FQNEAQ. The CDR3 sequence is CASSSADRASPHNYGYTF. The CDR3 bases are TGTGCCAGCAGCTCCGCCGACCGGGCTTCACCGCATAACTATGGCTACACCTTC.

The chain couples TRBV7-3 to TRBJ2-1, with 13 bases aligning to TRBD2. CDR3 length equals 16 residues. With 4 bases clipped from V and 10 bases from J, the junction kept 10 bases outside the gene matches. CDR1 is SGHTA and CDR2 is FQGTGA in the germline V gene. The CDR3 loop reads CASSSLTSGRGREQFF. CDR3 in DNA: TGTGCCAGCAGCTCCCTCACTAGCGGGAGGGGGAGGGAGCAGTTCTTC.

This clone appeared a few times. The chain joins TRBV6-1 to TRBJ1-2; D not certain. V lost 4 bases and J lost 4, with 7 bases in between. Germline V gives CDR1 MNHNS, CDR2 SASEGT. The CDR3 is 12 amino acids. CDR3 in amino acids: CASSGFFYGYTF. Here the CDR3 DNA reads TGTGCCAGCAGTGGCTTCTTCTATGGCTACACCTTC.